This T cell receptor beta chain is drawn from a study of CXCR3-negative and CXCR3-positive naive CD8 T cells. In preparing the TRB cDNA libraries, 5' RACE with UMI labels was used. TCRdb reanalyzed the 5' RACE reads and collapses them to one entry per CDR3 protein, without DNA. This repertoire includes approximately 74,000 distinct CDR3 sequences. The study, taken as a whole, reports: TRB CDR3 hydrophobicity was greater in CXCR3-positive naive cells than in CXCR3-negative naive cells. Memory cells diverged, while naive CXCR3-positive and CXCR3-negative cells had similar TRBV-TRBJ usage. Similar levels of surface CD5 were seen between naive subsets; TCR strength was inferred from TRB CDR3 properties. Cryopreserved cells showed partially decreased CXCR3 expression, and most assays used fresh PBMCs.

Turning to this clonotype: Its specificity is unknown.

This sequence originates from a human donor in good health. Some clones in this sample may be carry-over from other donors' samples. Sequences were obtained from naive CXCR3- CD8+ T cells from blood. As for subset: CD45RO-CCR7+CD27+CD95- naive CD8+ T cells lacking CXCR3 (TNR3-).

This CDR3 is CASSFPTRRETQYF. The V call is TRBV12-3 or TRBV12-4, the J call TRBJ2-5. The CDR3 runs to 14 residues.